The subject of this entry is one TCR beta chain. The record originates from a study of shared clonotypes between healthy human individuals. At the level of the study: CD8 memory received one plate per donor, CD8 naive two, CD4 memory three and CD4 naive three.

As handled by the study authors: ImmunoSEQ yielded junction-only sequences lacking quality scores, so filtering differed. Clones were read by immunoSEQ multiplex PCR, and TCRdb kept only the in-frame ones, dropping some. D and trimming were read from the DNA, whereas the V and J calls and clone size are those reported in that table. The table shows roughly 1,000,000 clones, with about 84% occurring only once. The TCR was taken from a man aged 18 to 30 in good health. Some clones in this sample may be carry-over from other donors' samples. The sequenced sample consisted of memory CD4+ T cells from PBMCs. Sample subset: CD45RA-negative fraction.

For the CDR3, the DNA is TGCGCCAGCAGCCAAGTTCGGGGGCCTGGCACTGAAGCTTTCTTT. Its translation is CASSQVRGPGTEAFF. J is TRBJ1-1 and V is TRBV4-3; weak D call: TRBD1 (6 bases). V was cut by 1 base and J by 4 bases, with 13 bases left in between. The CDR3 spans 15 residues. From germline, CDR1 is LGHNA and CDR2 YSLEER.